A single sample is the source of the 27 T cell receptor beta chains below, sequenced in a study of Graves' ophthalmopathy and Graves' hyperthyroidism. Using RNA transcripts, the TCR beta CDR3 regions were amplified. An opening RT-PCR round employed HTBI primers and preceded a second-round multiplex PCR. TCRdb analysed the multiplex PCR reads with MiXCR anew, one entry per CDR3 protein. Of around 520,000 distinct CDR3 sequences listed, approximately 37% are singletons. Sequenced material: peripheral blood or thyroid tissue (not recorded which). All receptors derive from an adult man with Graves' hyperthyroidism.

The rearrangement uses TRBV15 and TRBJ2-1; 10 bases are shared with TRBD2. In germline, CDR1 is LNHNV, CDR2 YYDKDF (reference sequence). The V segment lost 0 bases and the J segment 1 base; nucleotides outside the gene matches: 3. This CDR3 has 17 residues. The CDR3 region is CATSRELAGVSYNEQFF. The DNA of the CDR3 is TGTGCCACCAGCAGAGAGCTAGCGGGGGTTTCCTACAATGAGCAGTTCTTC.

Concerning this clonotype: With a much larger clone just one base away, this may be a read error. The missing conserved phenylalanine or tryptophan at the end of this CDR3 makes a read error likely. CDR3 nucleotides: TGTGCCAGCAGCGTAGTATTAGCGGGACGGACCGGGGAGCTGTTTTCT. Protein product: CASSVVLAGRTGELFS. The V call is TRBV9, the J call TRBJ2-2; 8 positions match TRBD2. Germline V CDR1 and CDR2: SGDLS, YYNGEE. V shed 0 bases and J 5 bases; nucleotides not matched to a gene: 6. The CDR3 runs to 16 residues.

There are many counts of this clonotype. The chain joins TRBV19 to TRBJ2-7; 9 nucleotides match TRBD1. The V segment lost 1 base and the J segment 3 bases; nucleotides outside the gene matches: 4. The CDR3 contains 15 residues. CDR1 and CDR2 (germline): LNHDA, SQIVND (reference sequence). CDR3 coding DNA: TGTGCCAGTAGTATAGGGGACAGGGTGGTCTACGAGCAGTACTTC. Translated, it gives CASSIGDRVVYEQYF.

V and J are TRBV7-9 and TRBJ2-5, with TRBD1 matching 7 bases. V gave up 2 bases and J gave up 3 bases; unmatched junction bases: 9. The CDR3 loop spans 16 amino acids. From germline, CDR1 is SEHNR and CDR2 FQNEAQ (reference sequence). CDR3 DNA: TGTGCCAGCAGCTTACACAGGCGGACAGGAGAAGAGACCCAGTACTTC. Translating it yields CASSLHRRTGEETQYF. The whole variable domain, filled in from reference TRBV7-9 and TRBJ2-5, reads DTGVSQNPRHKITKRGQNVTFRCDPISEHNRLYWYRQTLGQGPEFLTYFQNEAQLEKSRLLSDRFSAERPKGSFSTLEIQRTEQGDSAMYLCASSLHRRTGEETQYFGPGTRLLVL.

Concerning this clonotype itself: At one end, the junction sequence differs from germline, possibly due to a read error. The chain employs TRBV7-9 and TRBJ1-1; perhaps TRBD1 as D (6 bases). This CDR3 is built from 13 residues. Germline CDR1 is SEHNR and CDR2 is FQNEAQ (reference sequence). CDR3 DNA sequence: TGTGCCGGCAGCTCGGAAGGGGGCACTGAAGCTTTCTTT. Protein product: CAGSSEGGTEAFF.

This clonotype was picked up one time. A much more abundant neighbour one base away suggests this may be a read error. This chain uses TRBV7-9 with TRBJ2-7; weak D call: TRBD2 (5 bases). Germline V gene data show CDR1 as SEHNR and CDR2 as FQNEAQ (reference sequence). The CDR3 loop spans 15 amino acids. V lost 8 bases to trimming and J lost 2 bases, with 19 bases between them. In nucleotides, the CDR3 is TGTGCCAGCGGCTACCCGGGCCTCGGGACCTACGAGCAGTACTTC. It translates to CASGYPGLGTYEQYF.

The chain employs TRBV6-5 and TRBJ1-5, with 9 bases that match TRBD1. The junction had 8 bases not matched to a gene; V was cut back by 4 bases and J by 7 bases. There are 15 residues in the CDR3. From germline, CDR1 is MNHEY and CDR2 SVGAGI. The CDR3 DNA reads TGTGCCAGCAGTTCGAACACAGGGGGCGGACAGCCCCAGCATTTT. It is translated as CASSSNTGGGQPQHF.

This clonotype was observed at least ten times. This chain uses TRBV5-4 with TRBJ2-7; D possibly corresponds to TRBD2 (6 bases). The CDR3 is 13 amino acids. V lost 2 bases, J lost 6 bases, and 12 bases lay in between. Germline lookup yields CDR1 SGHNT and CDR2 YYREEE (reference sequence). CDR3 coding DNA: TGTGCCAGCAGCTTTGACCGGGACTCCGAGCAGTACTTC. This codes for CASSFDRDSEQYF. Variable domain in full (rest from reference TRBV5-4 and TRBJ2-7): ETGVTQSPTHLIKTRGQQVTLRCSSQSGHNTVSWYQQALGQGPQFIFQYYREEENGRGNFPPRFSGLQFPNYSSELNVNALELDDSALYLCASSFDRDSEQYFGPGTRLTVT.

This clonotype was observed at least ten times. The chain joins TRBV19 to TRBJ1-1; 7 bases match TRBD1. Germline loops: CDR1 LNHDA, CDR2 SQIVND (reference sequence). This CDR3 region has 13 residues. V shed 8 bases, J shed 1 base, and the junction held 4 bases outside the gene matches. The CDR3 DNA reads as TGTGCCAGTGGTGGGACAGCGAACACTGAAGCTTTCTTT. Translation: CASGGTANTEAFF.

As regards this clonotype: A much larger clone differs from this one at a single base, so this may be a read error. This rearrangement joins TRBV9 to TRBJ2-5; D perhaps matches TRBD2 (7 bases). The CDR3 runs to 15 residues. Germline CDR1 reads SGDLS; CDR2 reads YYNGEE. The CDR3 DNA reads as TGTGCCAGCAGCGGGGCGGGGGCTTTTGTTGAGACCCAGTGCTTC. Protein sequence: CASSGAGAFVETQCF.

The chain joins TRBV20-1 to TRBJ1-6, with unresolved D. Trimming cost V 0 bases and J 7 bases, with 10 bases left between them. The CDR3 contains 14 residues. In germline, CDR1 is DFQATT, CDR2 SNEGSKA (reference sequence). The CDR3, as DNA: TGCAGTGCTAGAGACCTTAGGGCGAATTCACCCCTCCACTTT. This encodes CSARDLRANSPLHF.

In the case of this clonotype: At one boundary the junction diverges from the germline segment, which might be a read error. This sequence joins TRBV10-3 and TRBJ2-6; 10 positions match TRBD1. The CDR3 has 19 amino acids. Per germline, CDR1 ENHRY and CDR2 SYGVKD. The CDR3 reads CAISEFLDRGSSGANVMTF. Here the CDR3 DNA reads TGTGCCATCAGTGAGTTTTTGGACAGGGGGTCCTCTGGTGCCAACGTCATGACTTTC.

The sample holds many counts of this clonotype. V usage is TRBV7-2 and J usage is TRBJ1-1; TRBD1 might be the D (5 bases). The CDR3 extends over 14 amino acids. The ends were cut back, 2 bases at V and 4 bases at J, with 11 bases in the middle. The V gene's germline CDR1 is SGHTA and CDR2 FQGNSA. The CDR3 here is CASSLLGGGTEAFF. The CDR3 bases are TGTGCCAGCAGCTTATTGGGGGGAGGCACTGAAGCTTTCTTT.

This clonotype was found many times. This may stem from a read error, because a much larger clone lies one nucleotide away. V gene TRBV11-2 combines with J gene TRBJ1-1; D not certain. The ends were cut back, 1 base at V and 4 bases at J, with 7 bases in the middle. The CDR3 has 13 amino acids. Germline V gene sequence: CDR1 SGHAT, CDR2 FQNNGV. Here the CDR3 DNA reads TGTGCCAGCAGCTTAGGGATGAGCACTGAAGCTTTCTTT. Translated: CASSLGMSTEAFF.

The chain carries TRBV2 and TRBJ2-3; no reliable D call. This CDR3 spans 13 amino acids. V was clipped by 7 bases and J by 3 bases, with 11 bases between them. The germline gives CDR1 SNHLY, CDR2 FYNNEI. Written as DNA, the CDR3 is TGTGCCAGCACCCAGAGTAGGACAGATACGCAGTATTTT. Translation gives CASTQSRTDTQYF.

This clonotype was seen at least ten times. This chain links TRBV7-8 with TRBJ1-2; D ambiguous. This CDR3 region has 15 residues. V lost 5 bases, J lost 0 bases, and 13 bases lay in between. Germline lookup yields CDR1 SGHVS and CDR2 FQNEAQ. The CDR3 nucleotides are TGTGCCAGCAGCCCTCTGACAAGCTCTAACTATGGCTACACCTTC. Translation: CASSPLTSSNYGYTF.

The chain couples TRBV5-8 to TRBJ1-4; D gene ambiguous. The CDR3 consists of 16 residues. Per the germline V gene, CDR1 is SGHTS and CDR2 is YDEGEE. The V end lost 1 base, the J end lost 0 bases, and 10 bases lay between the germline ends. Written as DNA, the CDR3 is TGTGCCAGCAGCTTGACTCACGGTGCAACTAATGAAAAACTGTTTTTT. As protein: CASSLTHGATNEKLFF.

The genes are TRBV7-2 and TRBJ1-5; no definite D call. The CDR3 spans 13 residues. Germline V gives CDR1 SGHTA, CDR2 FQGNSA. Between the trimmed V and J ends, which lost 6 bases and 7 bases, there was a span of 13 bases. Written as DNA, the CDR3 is TGTGCCAGCAGTTCAGATGCGAGGCAGCCCCAGCATTTT. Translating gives CASSSDARQPQHF. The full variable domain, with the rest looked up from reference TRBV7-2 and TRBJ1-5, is GAGVSQSPSNKVTEKGKDVELRCDPISGHTALYWYRQSLGQGLEFLIYFQGNSAPDKSGLPSDRFSAERTGGSVSTLTIQRTQQEDSAVYLCASSSDARQPQHFGDGTRLSIL.

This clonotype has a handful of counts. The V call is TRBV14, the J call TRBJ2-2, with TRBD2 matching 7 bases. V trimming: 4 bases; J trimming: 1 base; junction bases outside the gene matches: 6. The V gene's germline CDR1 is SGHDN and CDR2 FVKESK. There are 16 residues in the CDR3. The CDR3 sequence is CASSPLAGVNTGELFF. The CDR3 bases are TGTGCCAGCAGCCCACTGGCGGGGGTGAACACCGGGGAGCTGTTTTTT.

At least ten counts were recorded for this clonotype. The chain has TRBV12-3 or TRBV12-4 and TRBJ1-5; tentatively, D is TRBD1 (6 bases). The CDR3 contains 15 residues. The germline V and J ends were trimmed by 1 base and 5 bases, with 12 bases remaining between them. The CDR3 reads CASSLEGVGDQPQHF. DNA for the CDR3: TGTGCCAGCAGTTTAGAGGGGGTCGGTGATCAGCCCCAGCATTTT.

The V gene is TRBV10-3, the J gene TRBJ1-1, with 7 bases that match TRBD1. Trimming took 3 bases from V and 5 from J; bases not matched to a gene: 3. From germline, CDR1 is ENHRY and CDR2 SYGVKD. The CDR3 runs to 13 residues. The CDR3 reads CAISDRGETEAFF. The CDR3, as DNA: TGTGCCATCAGTGACAGGGGGGAGACTGAAGCTTTCTTT.

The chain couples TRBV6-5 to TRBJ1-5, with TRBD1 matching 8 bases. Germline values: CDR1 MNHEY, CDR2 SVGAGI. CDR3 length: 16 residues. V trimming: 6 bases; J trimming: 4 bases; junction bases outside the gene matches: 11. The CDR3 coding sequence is TGTGCCAGCAGAGAAATCACAGGGGGGAAAAATCAGCCCCAGCATTTT. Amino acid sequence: CASREITGGKNQPQHF.

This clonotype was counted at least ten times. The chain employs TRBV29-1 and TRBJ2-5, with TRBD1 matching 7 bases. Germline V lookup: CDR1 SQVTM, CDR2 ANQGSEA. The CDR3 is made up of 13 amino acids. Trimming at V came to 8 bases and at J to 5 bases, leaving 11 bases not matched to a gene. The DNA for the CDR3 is TGCAGCACCTCCGACAGGGCGGGCGAGACCCAGTACTTC. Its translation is CSTSDRAGETQYF.

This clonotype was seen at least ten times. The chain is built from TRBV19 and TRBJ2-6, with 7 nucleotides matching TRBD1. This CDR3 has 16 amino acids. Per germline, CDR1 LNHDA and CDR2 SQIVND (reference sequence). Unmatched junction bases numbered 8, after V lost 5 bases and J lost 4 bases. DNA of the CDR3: TGTGCCAGTAGTCACACAGGGGCGGTGGGGGCCAACGTCCTGACTTTC. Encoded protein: CASSHTGAVGANVLTF.

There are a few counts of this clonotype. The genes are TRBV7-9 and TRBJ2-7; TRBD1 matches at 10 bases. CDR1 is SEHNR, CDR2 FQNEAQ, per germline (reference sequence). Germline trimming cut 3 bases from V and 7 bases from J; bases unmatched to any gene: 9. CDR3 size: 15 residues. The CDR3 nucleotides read TGTGCCAGCAGCTTCCGGGACAGGGGATCATTTGAGCAGTACTTC. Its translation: CASSFRDRGSFEQYF.

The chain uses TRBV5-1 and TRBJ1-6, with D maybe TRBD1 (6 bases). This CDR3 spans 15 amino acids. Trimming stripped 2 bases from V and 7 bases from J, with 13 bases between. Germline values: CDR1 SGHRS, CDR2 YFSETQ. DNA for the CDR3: TGCGCCAGCAGCTTACCGGGACAACCGAATTCACCCCTCCACTTT. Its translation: CASSLPGQPNSPLHF.

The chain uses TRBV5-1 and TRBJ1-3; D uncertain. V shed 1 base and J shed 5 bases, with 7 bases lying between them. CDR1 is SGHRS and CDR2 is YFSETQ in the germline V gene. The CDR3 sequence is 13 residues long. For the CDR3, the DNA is TGCGCCAGCAGCTTGAGCGGTAGAAACACCATATATTTT. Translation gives CASSLSGRNTIYF.